This T cell receptor (beta chain) was sequenced for a study of cytomegalovirus exposure and HLA in healthy donors. For the study at large: Unique TCR beta sequences numbering about 100 million came from 150 million to 200 million T cells in an earlier analysis.

The CDR3 has 13 amino acids. The V gene lost 3 bases and the J gene lost 0 bases, with 6 bases spanning the gap. In germline, CDR1 is MNHNS, CDR2 SASEGT. Study results and caveats: The productive fraction for most TCR beta V segments was about 87% or about 30% in an earlier analysis. At a 0.05 false discovery rate, a later analysis found 18,000 or so TCR beta sequences to be associated with HLA alleles. Through in vitro validation, a few CMV-associated chains were shown to be specific for CMV antigens.

PCR primers comprised 60 Vbeta and 13 Jbeta primers. Method: immunoSEQ multiplex PCR; TCRdb's copy keeps in-frame clones and lacks some. The table shows under 200,000 clones, with roughly 80% occurring only once. Comment on this clone: What it recognizes is unknown.

This rearrangement joins TRBV6-1 to TRBJ2-7, with D perhaps TRBD1 (5 bases). Input material: PBMCs. The clonotype was recovered from a boy between 2 and 15 years old in good health and CMV-seronegative. DNA of the CDR3: TGTGCCAGCAGTGACAGGGTCTCCTACGAGCAGTACTTC. As protein: CASSDRVSYEQYF.